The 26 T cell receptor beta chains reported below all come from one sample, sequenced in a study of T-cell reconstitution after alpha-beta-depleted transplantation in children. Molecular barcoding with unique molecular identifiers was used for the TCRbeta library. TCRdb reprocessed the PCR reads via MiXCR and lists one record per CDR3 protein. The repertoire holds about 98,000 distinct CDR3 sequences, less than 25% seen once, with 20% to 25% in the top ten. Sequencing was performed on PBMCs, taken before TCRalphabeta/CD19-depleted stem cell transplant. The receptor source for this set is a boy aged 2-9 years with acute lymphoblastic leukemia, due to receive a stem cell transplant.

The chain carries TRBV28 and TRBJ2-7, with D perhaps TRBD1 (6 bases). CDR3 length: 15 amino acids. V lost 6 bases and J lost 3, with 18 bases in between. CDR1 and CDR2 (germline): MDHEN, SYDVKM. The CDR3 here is CASSSRWDIRYEQYF. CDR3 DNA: TGTGCCAGCAGCTCTAGGTGGGACATACGCTACGAGCAGTACTTC.

CDR3 amino acids: CASSFRQGSMDTQYF. CDR3 bases: TGTGCCAGCAGCTTTAGGCAGGGTAGTATGGATACGCAGTATTTT. The V call is TRBV7-8, the J call TRBJ2-3, with a tentative D call TRBD1 (5 bases). This CDR3 has 15 residues. V lost 3 bases to trimming and J lost 6 bases, with 16 bases between them. CDR1 is SGHVS and CDR2 is FQNEAQ in the germline V gene.

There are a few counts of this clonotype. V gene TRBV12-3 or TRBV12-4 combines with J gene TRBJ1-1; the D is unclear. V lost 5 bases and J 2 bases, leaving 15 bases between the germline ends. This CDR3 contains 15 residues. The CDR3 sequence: CASSARARQNTEAFF. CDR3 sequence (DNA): TGTGCCAGCAGTGCTAGGGCGAGGCAAAACACTGAAGCTTTCTTT.

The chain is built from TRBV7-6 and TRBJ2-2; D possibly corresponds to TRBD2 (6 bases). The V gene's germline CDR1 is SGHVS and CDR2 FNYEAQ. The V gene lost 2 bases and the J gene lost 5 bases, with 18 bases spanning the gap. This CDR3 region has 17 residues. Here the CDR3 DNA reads TGTGCCAGCAGCTTACTTAGCGGAGGGGCCCGAACCGGGGAGCTGTTTTTT. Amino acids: CASSLLSGGARTGELFF. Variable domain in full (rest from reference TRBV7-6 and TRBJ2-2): GAGVSQSPRYKVTKRGQDVALRCDPISGHVSLYWYRQALGQGPEFLTYFNYEAQQDKSGLPNDRFSAERPEGSISTLTIQRTEQRDSAMYRCASSLLSGGARTGELFFGEGSRLTVL.

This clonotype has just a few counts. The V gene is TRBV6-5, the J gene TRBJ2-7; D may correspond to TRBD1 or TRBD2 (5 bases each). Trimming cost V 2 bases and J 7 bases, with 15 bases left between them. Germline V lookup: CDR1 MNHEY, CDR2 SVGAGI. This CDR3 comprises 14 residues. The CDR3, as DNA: TGTGCCAGCAGTTACGGGGGTCCCGTGGGGGAGCAGTACTTC. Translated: CASSYGGPVGEQYF.

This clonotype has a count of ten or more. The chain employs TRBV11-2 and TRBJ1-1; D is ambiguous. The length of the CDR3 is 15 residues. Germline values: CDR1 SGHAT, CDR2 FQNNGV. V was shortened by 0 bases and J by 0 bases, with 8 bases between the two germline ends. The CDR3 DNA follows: TGTGCCAGCAGCTTAGAGTACAGCCTGAACACTGAAGCTTTCTTT. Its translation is CASSLEYSLNTEAFF.

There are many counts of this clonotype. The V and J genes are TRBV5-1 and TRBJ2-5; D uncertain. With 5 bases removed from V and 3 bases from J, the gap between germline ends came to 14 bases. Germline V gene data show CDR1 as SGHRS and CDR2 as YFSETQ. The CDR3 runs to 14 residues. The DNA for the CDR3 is TGCGCCAGCAGAAGGAAAGGGCCTGAAGAGACCCAGTACTTC. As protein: CASRRKGPEETQYF. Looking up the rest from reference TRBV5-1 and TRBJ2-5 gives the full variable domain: KAGVTQTPRYLIKTRGQQVTLSCSPISGHRSVSWYQQTPGQGLQFLFEYFSETQRNKGNFPGRFSGRQFSNSRSEMNVSTLELGDSALYLCASRRKGPEETQYFGPGTRLLVL.

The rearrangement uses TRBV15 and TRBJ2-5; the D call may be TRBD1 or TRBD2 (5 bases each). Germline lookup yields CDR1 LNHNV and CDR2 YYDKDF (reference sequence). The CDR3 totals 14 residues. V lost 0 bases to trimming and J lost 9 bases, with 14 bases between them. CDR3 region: CATSREGDLAAQYF. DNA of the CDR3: TGTGCCACCAGCAGAGAGGGGGACCTCGCGGCCCAGTACTTC.

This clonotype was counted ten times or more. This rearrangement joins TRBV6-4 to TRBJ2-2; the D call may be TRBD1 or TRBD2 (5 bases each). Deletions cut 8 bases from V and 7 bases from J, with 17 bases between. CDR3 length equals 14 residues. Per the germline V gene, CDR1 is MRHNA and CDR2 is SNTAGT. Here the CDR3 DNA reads TGTGCCAGCTCAGTTGGGACGTTCGGCGGGGAGCTGTTTTTT. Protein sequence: CASSVGTFGGELFF.

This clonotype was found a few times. DNA for the CDR3: TGTGCCAGCAGAGCACCAGGAGGTCGTGAGCAGTTCTTC. Translation gives CASRAPGGREQFF. The rearrangement uses TRBV28 and TRBJ2-1; TRBD2 might be the D (5 bases). Per the germline V gene, CDR1 is MDHEN and CDR2 is SYDVKM. The V end was cut by 6 bases, the J end by 9 bases, with 15 bases between. The CDR3 runs 13 residues.

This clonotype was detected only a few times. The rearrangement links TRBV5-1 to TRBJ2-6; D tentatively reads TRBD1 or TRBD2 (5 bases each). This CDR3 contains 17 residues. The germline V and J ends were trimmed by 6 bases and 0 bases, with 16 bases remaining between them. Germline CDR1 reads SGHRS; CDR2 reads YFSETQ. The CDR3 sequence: CASTPGPSTSGANVLTF. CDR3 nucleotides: TGCGCCAGCACACCGGGACCCTCGACCTCTGGGGCCAACGTCCTGACTTTC.

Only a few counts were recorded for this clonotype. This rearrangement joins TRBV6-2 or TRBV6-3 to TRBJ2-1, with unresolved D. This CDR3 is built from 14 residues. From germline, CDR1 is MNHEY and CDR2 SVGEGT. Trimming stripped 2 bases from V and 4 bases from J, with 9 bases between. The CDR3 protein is CASSYDFVYNEQFF. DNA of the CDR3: TGTGCCAGCAGTTACGATTTCGTATACAATGAGCAGTTCTTC.

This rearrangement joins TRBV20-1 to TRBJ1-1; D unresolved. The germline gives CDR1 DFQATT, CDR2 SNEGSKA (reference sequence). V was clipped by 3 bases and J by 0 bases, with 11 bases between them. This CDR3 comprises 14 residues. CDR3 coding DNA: TGCAGTGCTAGCCGGGAGCCAGTGAACACTGAAGCTTTCTTT. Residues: CSASREPVNTEAFF.

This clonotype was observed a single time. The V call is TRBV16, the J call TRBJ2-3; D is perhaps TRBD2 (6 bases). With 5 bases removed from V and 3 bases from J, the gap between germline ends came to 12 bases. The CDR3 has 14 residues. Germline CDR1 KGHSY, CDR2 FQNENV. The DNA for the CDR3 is TGTGCCAGCAGCAGCGGGCGAACTACAGATACGCAGTATTTT. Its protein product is CASSSGRTTDTQYF. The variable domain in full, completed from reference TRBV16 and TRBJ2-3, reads GEEVAQTPKHLVRGEGQKAKLYCAPIKGHSYVFWYQQVLKNEFKFLISFQNENVFDETGMPKERFSAKCLPNSPCSLEIQATKLEDSAVYFCASSSGRTTDTQYFGPGTRLTVL.

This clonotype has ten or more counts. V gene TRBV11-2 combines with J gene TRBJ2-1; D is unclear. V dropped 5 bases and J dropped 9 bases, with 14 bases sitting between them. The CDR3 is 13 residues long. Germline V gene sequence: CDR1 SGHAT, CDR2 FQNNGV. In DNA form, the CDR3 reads TGTGCCAGCAGCAAACAACCAATTTCTGAGCAGTTCTTC. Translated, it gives CASSKQPISEQFF.

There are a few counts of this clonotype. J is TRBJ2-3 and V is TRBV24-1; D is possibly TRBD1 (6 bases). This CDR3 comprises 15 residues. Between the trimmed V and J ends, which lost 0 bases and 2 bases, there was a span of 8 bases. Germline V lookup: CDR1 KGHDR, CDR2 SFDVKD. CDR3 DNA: TGTGCCACCAGTGATTTGACAGGGCACACAGATACGCAGTATTTT. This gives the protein CATSDLTGHTDTQYF.

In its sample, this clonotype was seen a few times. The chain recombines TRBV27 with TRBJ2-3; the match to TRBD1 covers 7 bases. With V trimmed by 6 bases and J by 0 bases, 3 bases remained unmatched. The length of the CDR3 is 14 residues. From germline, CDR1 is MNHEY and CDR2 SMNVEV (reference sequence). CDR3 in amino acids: CASRGGVSTDTQYF. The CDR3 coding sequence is TGTGCCAGCAGAGGGGGCGTAAGCACAGATACGCAGTATTTT.

The CDR3 is CASRRQDDQPQHF. DNA for the CDR3: TGTGCCAGCAGGCGACAGGACGATCAGCCCCAGCATTTT. The chain is built from TRBV12-3 or TRBV12-4 and TRBJ1-5; D is perhaps TRBD1 (6 bases). This CDR3 comprises 13 residues. With 6 bases removed from V and 5 bases from J, the gap between germline ends came to 11 bases.

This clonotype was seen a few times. The CDR3 coding sequence is TGTGCCAGCAGCTTAATGGACAGATTCTACGAGCAGTACTTC. Its translation: CASSLMDRFYEQYF. The genes are TRBV7-2 and TRBJ2-7; possible D gene TRBD1, 6 bases. The ends were cut back, 2 bases at V and 3 bases at J, with 11 bases in the middle. Germline V gene data show CDR1 as SGHTA and CDR2 as FQGNSA. This CDR3 is built from 14 residues.

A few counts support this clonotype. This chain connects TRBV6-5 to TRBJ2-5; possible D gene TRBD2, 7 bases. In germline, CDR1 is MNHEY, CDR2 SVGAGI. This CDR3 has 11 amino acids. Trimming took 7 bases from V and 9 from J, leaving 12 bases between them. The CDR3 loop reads CASTQGGAQYF. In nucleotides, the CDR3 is TGTGCCAGCACCCAAGGGGGGGCCCAGTACTTC.

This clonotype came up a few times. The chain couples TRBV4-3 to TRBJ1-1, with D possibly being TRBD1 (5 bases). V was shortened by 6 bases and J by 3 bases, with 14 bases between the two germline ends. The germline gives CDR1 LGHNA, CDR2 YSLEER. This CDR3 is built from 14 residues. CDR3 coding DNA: TGCGCCAGCAGTAGAGGGACTACGGACACTGAAGCTTTCTTT. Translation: CASSRGTTDTEAFF.

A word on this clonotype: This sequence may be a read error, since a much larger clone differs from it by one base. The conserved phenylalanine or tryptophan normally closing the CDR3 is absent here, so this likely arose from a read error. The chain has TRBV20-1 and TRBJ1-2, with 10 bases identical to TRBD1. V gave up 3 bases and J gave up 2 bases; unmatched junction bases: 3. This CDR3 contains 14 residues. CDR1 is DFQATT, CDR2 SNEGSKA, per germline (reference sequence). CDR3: CSARPGQGNYGYTY. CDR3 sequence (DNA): TGCAGTGCTAGGCCGGGACAGGGGAACTATGGCTACACCTAC.

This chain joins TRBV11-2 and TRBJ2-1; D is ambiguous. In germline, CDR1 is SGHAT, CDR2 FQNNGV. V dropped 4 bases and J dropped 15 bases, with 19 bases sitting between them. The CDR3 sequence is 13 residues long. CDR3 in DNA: TGTGCCAGCAGCTCATCATCTCTCTATTTGGGGTTCTTC. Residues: CASSSSSLYLGFF.

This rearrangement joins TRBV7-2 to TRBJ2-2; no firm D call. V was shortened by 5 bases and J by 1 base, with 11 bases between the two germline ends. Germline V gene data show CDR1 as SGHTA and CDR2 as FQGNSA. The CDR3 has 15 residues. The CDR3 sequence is CASSRLGWNTGELFF. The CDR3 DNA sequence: TGTGCCAGCAGCCGCCTAGGCTGGAACACCGGGGAGCTGTTTTTT.

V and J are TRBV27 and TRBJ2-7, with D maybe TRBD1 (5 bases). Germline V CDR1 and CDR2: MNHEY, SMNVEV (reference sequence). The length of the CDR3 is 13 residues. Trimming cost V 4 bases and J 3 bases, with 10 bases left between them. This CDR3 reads CASSWSRVYEQYF. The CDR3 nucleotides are TGTGCCAGCAGTTGGTCCAGGGTCTACGAGCAGTACTTC.

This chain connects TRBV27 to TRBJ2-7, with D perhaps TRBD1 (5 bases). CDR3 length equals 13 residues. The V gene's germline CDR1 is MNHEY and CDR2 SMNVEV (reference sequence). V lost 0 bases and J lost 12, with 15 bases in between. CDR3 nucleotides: TGTGCCAGCAGTTTATCAGACAGTGGGCTGAGGTACTTC. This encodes CASSLSDSGLRYF.